Listed below are T cell receptor beta chains from one sample, sequenced in a study of graft-versus-host responses after intestinal transplantation. Produced via immunoSEQ multiplex PCR; TCRdb's table is partial and in-frame only. The data contain about 92,000 clones, about nine tenths of them singletons. The antigens for these receptors are not known. Sample: unstimulated CD8+ T cells sorted from spleen or lymph node cells, taken before intestinal transplant. These receptors were taken from a human donor who received an intestinal transplant. The CDR3 runs from the conserved cysteine through the conserved F or W. The D gene is left open where the match is weak. Clone size is given for some rows only: seen once, a few or many times, or a class if the clone is expanded.

>TRBD1|TRBJ1-1|TRBV6-1|.
CASSPLRGHTEAFF
TGTGCCAGCAGTCCTCTGAGGGGGCACACTGAAGCTTTCTTT
>.|TRBJ1-4|TRBV11-2|once
CASSLTGRANEKLFF
TGTGCCAGCAGCTTAACCGGAAGAGCTAATGAAAAACTGTTTTTT
>.|TRBJ2-3|TRBV7-9|once
CASSLGISVSTDTQYF
TGTGCCAGCAGCTTAGGCATTAGCGTTAGCACAGATACGCAGTATTTT
>TRBD1|TRBJ2-7|TRBV7-9|.
CASSSPGQIYEQYF
TGTGCCAGCAGCTCCCCGGGACAGATCTACGAGCAGTACTTC
>TRBD2|TRBJ2-3|TRBV9|few
CASSGELAGVHF
TGTGCCAGCAGCGGCGAACTAGCGGGAGTACATTTT
>.|TRBJ1-2|TRBV28|.
CASTWQGWTYGYTF
TGTGCCAGCACCTGGCAGGGATGGACTTATGGCTACACCTTC
>.|TRBJ2-1|TRBV11-3|.
CASSLDGSSEYNEQFF
TGTGCCAGCAGCTTAGATGGGTCGAGCGAATACAATGAGCAGTTCTTC
>TRBD2|TRBJ2-2|TRBV10-3|.
CATSGTSGTNAGTGELFF
TGTGCCACCTCCGGAACTAGCGGGACAAACGCGGGCACCGGGGAGCTGTTTTTT
>TRBD2|TRBJ2-1|TRBV5-1|.
CASSLVLAGVGEQFF
TGCGCCAGCAGCTTGGTCCTAGCGGGAGTAGGTGAGCAGTTCTTC
>.|TRBJ2-3|TRBV7-9|.
CASSLASVGGDTQYF
TGTGCCAGCAGCTTAGCGAGCGTTGGAGGAGATACGCAGTATTTT
>TRBD2|TRBJ2-7|TRBV10-3|.
CAISESGTIGGEQYF
TGTGCCATCAGTGAGTCGGGGACTATCGGGGGCGAGCAGTACTTC
>TRBD1|TRBJ2-2|TRBV9|.
CASRTGTSDTGELFF
TGTGCCAGCCGGACAGGGACGTCCGACACCGGGGAGCTGTTTTTT
>.|TRBJ1-2|TRBV5-6|once
CASSPGDSIYGYTF
TGTGCCAGCAGCCCTGGAGACAGCATCTATGGCTACACCTTC
>.|TRBJ2-7|TRBV9|.
CASSPNEGSKQYF
TGTGCCAGCAGCCCCAATGAGGGATCGAAGCAGTACTTC
>.|TRBJ2-1|TRBV2|once
CASMGGPDGIPGYNEQFF
TGTGCCAGCATGGGTGGGCCAGATGGCATCCCCGGCTACAATGAGCAGTTCTTC
>.|TRBJ1-2|TRBV7-9|.
CASSLESLNYGYTF
TGTGCCAGCAGCTTAGAGTCCCTTAACTATGGCTACACCTTC
>.|TRBJ2-2|TRBV7-9|.
CASSALGNAGHTGELFF
TGTGCCAGCAGCGCCCTGGGCAATGCGGGGCACACCGGGGAGCTGTTTTTT
>.|TRBJ1-3|TRBV10-3|.
CAVLTDSGNTIYF
TGTGCCGTTTTGACGGACTCTGGAAACACCATATATTTT
>.|TRBJ2-1|TRBV28|.
CASRRTGTPRIHEQFF
TGTGCCAGCAGAAGAACCGGGACACCACGGATCCATGAGCAGTTCTTC
>.|TRBJ2-2|TRBV7-3|.
CASSAGLPVDGELFF
TGTGCCAGCAGCGCGGGACTGCCAGTTGACGGGGAGCTGTTTTTT
>.|TRBJ2-7|TRBV19|.
CASSIAGLSYEQYF
TGTGCCAGTAGTATAGCGGGATTGTCCTACGAGCAGTACTTC
>TRBD2|TRBJ2-2|TRBV6-4|.
CASSSGGNTGELFF
TGTGCCAGCAGTAGCGGGGGGAACACCGGGGAGCTGTTTTTT
>.|TRBJ1-5|TRBV1|.
CTSSPRGKPQHF
TGCACCAGCAGCCCCAGGGGAAAGCCCCAGCATTTT
>TRBD2|TRBJ2-1|TRBV11-2|once
CASSLASGYNEQFF
TGTGCCAGCAGCTTGGCTAGCGGCTACAATGAGCAGTTCTTC
>.|TRBJ1-5|TRBV9|.
CASSVAGFRPQHF
TGTGCCAGCAGCGTTGCGGGGTTTCGGCCCCAGCATTTT
>TRBD1|TRBJ1-4|TRBV5-6|.
CASSLVPGQTKLFF
TGTGCCAGCAGCTTGGTGCCGGGACAGACAAAACTGTTTTTT
>TRBD2|TRBJ2-7|TRBV9|.
CASSPYPGLRSYEQYF
TGTGCCAGCAGCCCCTACCCGGGACTACGATCCTACGAGCAGTACTTC
>.|TRBJ2-3|TRBV7-3|.
CASSDTDTQYF
TGTGCCAGCAGCGACACAGATACGCAGTATTTT
>TRBD1|TRBJ2-5|TRBV6-5|.
CASSYGTGGETQYF
TGTGCCAGCAGTTACGGGACAGGGGGCGAGACCCAGTACTTC
>.|TRBJ2-7|TRBV4-2|.
CASSQEWDIPSYEQYF
TGTGCCAGCAGCCAAGAATGGGACATACCATCCTACGAGCAGTACTTC
>.|TRBJ2-7|TRBV6-1|.
CASSAGAYSYEQYF
TGTGCCAGCAGTGCCGGGGCCTACTCCTACGAGCAGTACTTC
>TRBD1|TRBJ2-7|TRBV4-2|.
CASSHPGQGDSYEQYF
TGTGCCAGCAGCCATCCGGGACAGGGGGACTCCTACGAGCAGTACTTC
>.|TRBJ2-3|TRBV15|.
CATSVQVGTDTQYF
TGTGCCACCAGCGTCCAGGTAGGAACAGATACGCAGTATTTT
>TRBD1|TRBJ1-2|TRBV5-6|.
CASSFGTGSFGYTF
TGTGCCAGCAGCTTTGGGACAGGGTCTTTCGGCTACACCTTC
>.|TRBJ2-7|TRBV9|.
CASSVVPDYEQYF
TGTGCCAGCAGCGTAGTTCCAGACTACGAGCAGTACTTC
>TRBD2|TRBJ2-3|TRBV7-3|.
CASSLNPQTSGGRDTQYF
TGTGCCAGCAGCTTAAACCCCCAGACTAGCGGGGGACGTGATACGCAGTATTTT
>TRBD2|TRBJ2-7|TRBV7-2|.
CASSSTFRDSLAGIYEQYF
TGTGCCAGCAGCTCAACCTTCAGGGACTCCCTAGCGGGGATCTACGAGCAGTACTTC
>.|TRBJ2-3|TRBV2|once
CASSDRDTQYF
TGTGCCAGCAGTGACAGGGATACGCAGTATTTT
>.|TRBJ1-2|TRBV6-5|.
CASMSLYGYTF
TGTGCCAGCATGAGCCTCTATGGCTACACCTTC